Below are 10 T cell receptor beta chains sequenced from a single sample in a study of blood T cell repertoires in COVID-19. Clones were sequenced by immunoSEQ multiplex PCR, and TCRdb holds only the in-frame ones, with some missing. Here the sample spans about 60,000 clones, about 81% being singletons. What was sequenced was peripheral blood. These receptors all stem from an older man with active COVID-19.

V gene TRBV5-1 combines with J gene TRBJ2-7; 9 bases match TRBD2. This CDR3 contains 16 residues. With V trimmed by 4 bases and J by 5 bases, 13 bases remained unmatched. Germline V gene data show CDR1 as SGHRS and CDR2 as YFSETQ. The CDR3, as DNA: TGCGCCAGCAGCCCCGGCGGCGGGAGGGCCGGCCACGAGCAGTACTTC. Protein product: CASSPGGGRAGHEQYF.

This clone was counted only a few times. The chain is built from TRBV12-3 or TRBV12-4 and TRBJ1-5, with unresolved D. The CDR3 totals 13 residues. Trimming cost V 2 bases and J 7 bases, with 9 bases left between them. The CDR3 nucleotides read TGTGCCAGCAGTTTACTTGAGGCCCAGCCCCAGCATTTT. It codes for CASSLLEAQPQHF.

This clone was picked up one time. The chain is built from TRBV5-6 and TRBJ2-5, with 11 bases matching TRBD2. Germline CDR1 SGHDT, CDR2 YYEEEE. The CDR3 has 14 residues. The ends lost 4 bases at V and 1 base at J; junction bases unmatched: 0. CDR3 loop: CASSGTSGQETQYF. The CDR3 nucleotides are TGTGCCAGCAGCGGGACTAGCGGCCAAGAGACCCAGTACTTC.

The chain is built from TRBV5-6 and TRBJ2-1; TRBD2 might be the D (8 bases). Germline loops: CDR1 SGHDT, CDR2 YYEEEE. The length of the CDR3 is 17 residues. V lost 0 bases and J lost 3, with 16 bases in between. CDR3 sequence (DNA): TGTGCCAGCAGCTTGGGAGGGGGCGGGAGGAACTACAATGAGCAGTTCTTC. It encodes CASSLGGGGRNYNEQFF.

The chain uses TRBV7-2 and TRBJ2-7, with TRBD1 matching over 9 bases. This CDR3 has 15 residues. After removal of 5 bases from V and 1 base from J, the junction contained 6 bases not matched to a gene. Per germline, CDR1 SGHTA and CDR2 FQGNSA. The CDR3 sequence: CASSPQGAGSYEQYF. In nucleotides, the CDR3 is TGTGCCAGCAGCCCACAGGGGGCGGGTTCCTACGAGCAGTACTTC.

The V gene is TRBV19, the J gene TRBJ2-3, with 13 bases matching TRBD2. CDR3 size: 16 residues. Trimming at V came to 3 bases and at J to 6 bases, leaving 6 bases not matched to a gene. Germline V lookup: CDR1 LNHDA, CDR2 SQIVND (reference sequence). CDR3 sequence: CASSIRLAGGGDTQYF. The DNA for the CDR3 is TGTGCCAGTAGTATCCGACTAGCGGGAGGAGGGGATACGCAGTATTTT.

The chain carries TRBV6-5 and TRBJ1-2; 8 positions agree with TRBD1. Per germline, CDR1 MNHEY and CDR2 SVGAGI. J lost 3 bases, V lost 6 bases, and 3 bases had no gene match. This CDR3 spans 13 amino acids. For the CDR3, the DNA is TGTGCCAGCAGGGACAGGGCGGACTATGGCTACACCTTC. The encoded protein is CASRDRADYGYTF.

The genes are TRBV28 and TRBJ1-2; D not resolved. CDR1 is MDHEN, CDR2 SYDVKM, per germline. Deletions cut 5 bases from V and 1 base from J, with 8 bases between. The length of the CDR3 is 13 residues. The CDR3 DNA reads as TGTGCCAGCAGTCCCACGAGTAACTATGGCTACACCTTC. It yields the protein CASSPTSNYGYTF.

The chain carries TRBV7-2 and TRBJ2-1, with 7 nucleotides matching TRBD1. There are 14 residues in the CDR3. Germline V gene sequence: CDR1 SGHTA, CDR2 FQGNSA. V lost 4 bases to trimming and J lost 9 bases; unmatched junction nucleotides: 9. The CDR3 sequence: CASSSYRQGGEQFF. The CDR3 DNA reads as TGTGCCAGCAGCTCTTACCGACAGGGCGGTGAGCAGTTCTTC.

The rearrangement links TRBV7-8 to TRBJ1-4, with 8 bases lining up with TRBD1. CDR3 length equals 16 residues. Germline V lookup: CDR1 SGHVS, CDR2 FQNEAQ. Trimming cost V 1 base and J 3 bases; bases outside gene matches: 4. CDR3 in DNA: TGTGCCAGCAGCTTAGACCAGGGGGCGTCTAATGAAAAACTGTTTTTT. Protein product: CASSLDQGASNEKLFF.